Below, 18 T cell receptor beta chains from the same sample are listed, as sequenced in a study of blood T cells in healthy people across ages. Through a sample-barcoded 5' primer and a J-beta primer mix, a second PCR was run for roughly 7 to 12 cycles. Each CDR3 protein gets one entry after TCRdb re-called the 5' RACE reads with MiXCR. The sample lists fewer than 2 million distinct CDR3 sequences, roughly two fifths occurring once. Sequenced material: blood. The source of these receptors is a human donor in good health.

To note about this clonotype: The junction differs from germline at one of its ends, possibly a read error. V gene TRBV7-2 combines with J gene TRBJ2-3, with 9 bases identical to TRBD1. Germline V lookup: CDR1 SGHTA, CDR2 FQGNSA. The CDR3 length is 14 residues. The CDR3: CAGSLGTGTDTQYF. DNA for the CDR3: TGTGCCGGCAGCTTGGGGACAGGGACAGATACGCAGTATTTT.

The genes are TRBV19 and TRBJ1-1; perhaps TRBD1 as D (5 bases). In germline, CDR1 is LNHDA, CDR2 SQIVND (reference sequence). Trimming took off 3 bases at V and 4 bases at J, with 9 bases between the two ends. The CDR3 loop spans 13 amino acids. The CDR3 nucleotides read TGTGCCAGTAGTATTTCAGGGTTCACTGAAGCTTTCTTT. Its protein is CASSISGFTEAFF.

A note on this clonotype: The junction does not match germline at one end; this may be a read error. The chain couples TRBV13 to TRBJ2-5; 7 bases fit TRBD2. Germline-derived CDR1 and CDR2 are PRHDT and FYEKMQ (reference sequence). This CDR3 region has 14 residues. CDR3 in amino acids: CASLPSGQREIQYF. The CDR3 DNA follows: TGTGCCAGTCTGCCTAGCGGCCAGAGGGAGATCCAGTACTTC.

Written as DNA, the CDR3 is TGTGCCACCAGTGCAGGAGGGACCGGCTACACCTTC. Translated, it gives CATSAGGTGYTF. The rearrangement joins TRBV24-1 to TRBJ1-2; TRBD1 is a possible D gene (5 bases). This CDR3 has 12 residues. Trimming shortened V by 5 bases and J by 8 bases, and 11 bases separated the two germline ends. The germline V gene encodes CDR1 KGHDR and CDR2 SFDVKD.

The chain uses TRBV2 and TRBJ2-3, with TRBD1 matching over 9 bases. V gave up 4 bases and J gave up 3 bases; unmatched junction bases: 11. The germline gives CDR1 SNHLY, CDR2 FYNNEI. The CDR3 has 17 amino acids. The CDR3 sequence is CASSGFTGGAETDTQYF. DNA of the CDR3: TGTGCCAGCAGTGGTTTCACAGGGGGCGCAGAGACAGATACGCAGTATTTT.

The chain joins TRBV11-3 to TRBJ2-5, with TRBD1 matching over 9 bases. CDR1 and CDR2 from the germline V gene are SGHNT and YENEEA. After removal of 4 bases from V and 4 bases from J, the junction contained 13 bases not matched to a gene. The CDR3 is 17 amino acids. The CDR3 spells CASSSLDRGPIGETQYF. The CDR3 DNA reads TGTGCCAGCAGCTCGTTGGACAGGGGCCCTATTGGAGAGACCCAGTACTTC.

This chain connects TRBV9 to TRBJ2-1; tentatively, D is TRBD1 (5 bases). Trimming pared 0 bases from V and 0 bases from J, leaving 10 bases between. CDR3 length: 16 amino acids. Germline V gives CDR1 SGDLS, CDR2 YYNGEE. The CDR3, as DNA: TGTGCCAGCAGCGTAGAAGGGGTCAGCTCCTACAATGAGCAGTTCTTC. Translating it yields CASSVEGVSSYNEQFF.

V gene TRBV24-1 combines with J gene TRBJ1-1; the D gene is possibly TRBD1 (5 bases). The CDR3 loop spans 15 amino acids. V was shortened by 6 bases and J by 0 bases, with 13 bases between the two germline ends. CDR1 and CDR2 from the germline V gene are KGHDR and SFDVKD. CDR3 sequence reads: CATSLIRGVNTEAFF. Written as DNA, the CDR3 is TGTGCCACCAGTCTTATACGGGGCGTGAACACTGAAGCTTTCTTT.

The V and J genes are TRBV29-1 and TRBJ2-2; D is uncertain. The CDR3 is 12 residues long. Germline V gene data show CDR1 as SQVTM and CDR2 as ANQGSEA. V was clipped by 3 bases and J by 11 bases, with 13 bases between them. The chain's CDR3 is CSVDRQKGELFF. CDR3 DNA sequence: TGCAGCGTTGACCGTCAAAAGGGAGAGCTGTTTTTT.

J is TRBJ1-4 and V is TRBV7-9; D not certain. Looked up from germline, CDR1 is SEHNR and CDR2 is FQNEAQ (reference sequence). With 2 bases removed from V and 8 bases from J, the gap between germline ends came to 9 bases. The CDR3 is 13 amino acids. The CDR3 nucleotides are TGTGCCAGCAGCTTACAGGACTGGGAAAAACTGTTTTTT. Its translation: CASSLQDWEKLFF.

There are a few counts of this clonotype. The V and J genes are TRBV4-3 and TRBJ2-1, with 10 bases that match TRBD2. The CDR3 contains 16 residues. Germline lookup yields CDR1 LGHNA and CDR2 YSLEER. V shed 0 bases and J 7 bases; nucleotides not matched to a gene: 6. The CDR3 loop reads CASSQEGLAEGNEQFF. CDR3 nucleotide sequence: TGCGCCAGCAGCCAAGAAGGACTAGCGGAAGGGAATGAGCAGTTCTTC.

This clonotype was counted only a few times. This chain links TRBV10-3 with TRBJ2-3, with TRBD2 matching 9 bases. J lost 0 bases, V lost 2 bases, and 6 bases had no gene match. CDR1 is ENHRY, CDR2 SYGVKD, per germline. CDR3 size: 17 residues. This CDR3 reads CAISEVPRGGSTDTQYF. The CDR3 DNA is TGTGCCATCAGTGAGGTACCGCGGGGGGGCAGCACAGATACGCAGTATTTT.

A few counts support this clonotype. This chain uses TRBV28 with TRBJ1-2; D uncertain. Trimming pared 4 bases from V and 10 bases from J, leaving 13 bases between. Germline V gene sequence: CDR1 MDHEN, CDR2 SYDVKM. The CDR3 loop spans 12 amino acids. The CDR3 protein is CASSSAPLVYTF. For the CDR3, the DNA is TGTGCCAGCAGTTCAGCCCCTCTGGTCTACACCTTC.

This clonotype was detected only a few times. The chain recombines TRBV7-8 with TRBJ2-5, with TRBD2 matching over 7 bases. The germline gives CDR1 SGHVS, CDR2 FQNEAQ. This CDR3 has 13 amino acids. Trimming removed 3 bases from V and 7 bases from J; junction bases left unmatched: 5. Written as DNA, the CDR3 is TGTGCCAGCAGCTTCCCAACGGGGGGGACCCAGTACTTC. Translating gives CASSFPTGGTQYF. The full variable domain, with the rest looked up from reference TRBV7-8 and TRBJ2-5, is GAGVSQSPRYKVAKRGQDVALRCDPISGHVSLFWYQQALGQGPEFLTYFQNEAQLDKSGLPSDRFFAERPEGSVSTLKIQRTQQEDSAVYLCASSFPTGGTQYFGPGTRLLVL.

CDR3 bases: TGTGCCAGCAGTTTTAGTGCGGGGGGGCCCCCCGGGAGTGGCGAGCAGTACTTC. It specifies CASSFSAGGPPGSGEQYF. The chain uses TRBV12-3 or TRBV12-4 and TRBJ2-7, with 9 bases fitting TRBD2. The CDR3 runs 18 residues. The ends lost 3 bases at V and 6 bases at J; junction bases unmatched: 18.

The genes are TRBV15 and TRBJ2-1; 11 bases map to TRBD2. Trimming took 1 base from V and 0 from J; bases not matched to a gene: 8. The CDR3 runs 19 residues. Germline V gene sequence: CDR1 LNHNV, CDR2 YYDKDF (reference sequence). The chain's CDR3 is CATSRGPSGGSNSYNEQFF. The CDR3 region has the DNA TGTGCCACCAGCAGAGGCCCTAGCGGGGGGTCCAACTCCTACAATGAGCAGTTCTTC.

There are a few counts of this clonotype. V and J are TRBV9 and TRBJ1-2; D is perhaps TRBD1 (6 bases). V was trimmed by 0 bases and J by 7 bases, leaving 16 bases between them. Germline-derived CDR1 and CDR2 are SGDLS and YYNGEE. This CDR3 has 15 residues. The CDR3 is CASSVATGGGSGYTF. CDR3 DNA: TGTGCCAGCAGCGTAGCTACTGGGGGGGGCAGTGGCTACACCTTC.

The rearrangement uses TRBV10-3 and TRBJ1-2; no definite D call. CDR3 size: 13 residues. V dropped 0 bases and J dropped 8 bases, with 10 bases sitting between them. The germline V gene encodes CDR1 ENHRY and CDR2 SYGVKD. The chain's CDR3 is CAISESGSHGYTF. DNA of the CDR3: TGTGCCATCAGTGAGTCCGGATCCCACGGCTACACCTTC.